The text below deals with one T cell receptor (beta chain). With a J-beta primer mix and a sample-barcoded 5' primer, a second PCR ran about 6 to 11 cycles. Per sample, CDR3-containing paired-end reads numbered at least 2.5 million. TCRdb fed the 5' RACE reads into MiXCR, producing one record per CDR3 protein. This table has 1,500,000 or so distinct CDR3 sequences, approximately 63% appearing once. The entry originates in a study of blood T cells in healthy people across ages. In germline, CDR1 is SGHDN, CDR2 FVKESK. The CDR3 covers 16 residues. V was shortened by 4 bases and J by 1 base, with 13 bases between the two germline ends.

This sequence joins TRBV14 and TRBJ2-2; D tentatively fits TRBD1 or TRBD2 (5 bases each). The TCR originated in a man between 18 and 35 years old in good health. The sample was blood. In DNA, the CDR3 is TGTGCCAGCAGCCTAAGGGGAGCGATGAACACCGGGGAGCTGTTTTTT. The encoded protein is CASSLRGAMNTGELFF.